Described below is a single T cell receptor (beta chain) sequence and its context. It has no known antigen specificity. No base-level quality is on record; no much larger clone is a single base apart. The label giving this sample's time point can be read as: about 28 days (+/-7) after the second vaccine dose. Because spike-specific TCR depth and breadth did not differ between the two schedules, AZD1222 recipients who got a second dose at roughly 4 weeks were pooled with those who got a second dose at roughly 12 weeks. Samples from vaccinated people were obtained from the UK trials COV001 and COV002, which included a single-blind randomized controlled phase 2/3 trial of AZD1222 (ChAdOx1 nCoV-19) in healthy adults. For TCRbeta chain sequencing, PBMC samples were collected from trial participants at day 0 and at day 28 after the second dose. This entry is derived from a study of T cell responses to AZD1222 COVID-19 vaccine (dated by TCRdb to about 2021). Study-wide context: A total of about 230 trial participants underwent TCR sequencing, of whom 200 to 220 received two doses of AZD1222 and 26 received two doses of the MenACWY control vaccine. Trial participants were enrolled by age into 18-55, 56-69 and 70-plus year subgroups, with around 150, 28 and 57 TCR-sequenced participants respectively. Results and caveats for the whole study, not just this receptor: Vaccine-associated CD4 TCRs spanned the whole spike protein, with dominant responses in regions 160-218 and 743-854. Because no samples from the day 14 peak response were available, repertoires could be characterized only after the peak T cell response. Participants were mostly white British and included more females than males, and it was suggested by the authors that clonal diversity may have been underestimated. A significant rise in spike-specific TCR breadth and depth was observed after two AZD1222 doses relative to day 0 and relative to MenACWY recipients. Epitopes outside the regions mutated in the B.1.351 and B.1.1.7 variants were reportedly recognized by nearly half of the unique spike-specific TCRs. In the small 56-69-year group, the increase in depth fell short of significance, most likely because of low power. Conclusions about previously exposed vaccinees were limited because only a handful of AZD1222 recipients were SARS-CoV-2 seropositive at baseline.

Trimming takes 7 bases from V and 4 bases from J, and the germline ends sit 13 bases apart. The CDR3 holds 13 amino acids from the cysteine to the phenylalanine. Solely the CDR3 DNA is kept, with 39 bases framed from the first base. CDR1 is given as MNHEY and CDR2 as SVGAGI, both from the germline V gene. The CDR3 regions of human TCRbeta chains were subjected to immunosequencing. In the original analysis: Repertoire TCRs were checked for matches against a reference library of SARS-CoV-2-specific TCRs that had been generated using the MIRA antigen-specificity platform. Breadth meant the fraction of unique TCRs that were SARS-CoV-2-associated, whereas depth meant the fraction of total T cells that were SARS-CoV-2-associated. Using the MIRA data, each spike-specific TCR was assigned both to the spike region to which the TCR was reactive and to a CD4 or CD8 class. Log10-transformed breadth and depth values were compared by one-way ANOVA with Sidak's multiple comparisons tests. Sourced from immuneACCESS, this table was stored by TCRdb with only in-frame sequences that have V and J called. A share of the clones is absent; for the studies checked, an unresolved V gene accounts for under half, and the remainder has no known explanation. V, J and clone size were drawn from that table, and D and trimming were deduced from the DNA. For this sample there are over 95,000 clones; approximately 84% appear just once. About 14% of the sample comes from the top ten.

The specimen was peripheral blood, collected 28 days after the second AZD1222 dose. The sequence came from an adult who received the AZD1222 COVID-19 vaccine. The rearranged segments are TRBV6-5 and TRBJ2-5; the D segment is perhaps TRBD1 or TRBD2, each sharing 6 matched bases. DNA sequence: TGTGCCAGCATAAGGAGGGGGGCAGAGACCCAGTACTTC. The resulting protein is CASIRRGAETQYF.